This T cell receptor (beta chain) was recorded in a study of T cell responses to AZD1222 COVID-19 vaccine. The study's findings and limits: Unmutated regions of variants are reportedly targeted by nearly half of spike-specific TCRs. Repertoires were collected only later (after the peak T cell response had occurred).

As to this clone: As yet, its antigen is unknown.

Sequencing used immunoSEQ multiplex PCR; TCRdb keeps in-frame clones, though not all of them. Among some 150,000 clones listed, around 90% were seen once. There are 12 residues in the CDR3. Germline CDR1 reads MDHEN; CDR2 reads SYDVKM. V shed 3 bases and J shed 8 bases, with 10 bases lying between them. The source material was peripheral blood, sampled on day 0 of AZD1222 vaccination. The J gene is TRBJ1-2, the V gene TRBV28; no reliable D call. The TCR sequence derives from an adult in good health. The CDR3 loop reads CASSFSGRGYTF. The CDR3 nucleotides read TGTGCCAGCAGTTTTTCAGGTCGCGGCTACACCTTC.